This record covers a single T cell receptor beta chain. The antigen is undetermined. Trimming removed 4 bases from V and 2 bases from J; junction bases left unmatched: 12. The length of the CDR3 is 18 residues. Germline CDR1 and CDR2: SQVTM and ANQGSEA. This specimen comes from a study of OX40 agonist ivuxolimab in advanced cancers. Study results and limitations: Averaging showed that CD8+ T cells had more expanded clones than CD4+ did. At doses 0.1 to 3.0 mg/kg, CD4+ and CD8+ clones expanded.

Patients with autoimmune history or systemic immunosuppression were excluded. This table comes from immunoSEQ multiplex PCR, and its TCRdb copy is limited to in-frame clones, with some not included. Here the sample spans about 78,000 clones, roughly nine tenths being singletons. This clonotype was sampled from an adult with an advanced solid tumor such as melanoma, head and neck, liver or kidney cancer. The sequencing here drew on CD4+ or CD8+ T cells sorted from blood, taken in a trial of the OX40 agonist ivuxolimab. The chain employs TRBV29-1 and TRBJ2-2; 11 bases line up with TRBD2. The CDR3 protein is CSVGRPGLADLNTGELFF. As DNA, the CDR3 is TGCAGCGTTGGCCGGCCGGGACTAGCGGACCTTAACACCGGGGAGCTGTTTTTT.